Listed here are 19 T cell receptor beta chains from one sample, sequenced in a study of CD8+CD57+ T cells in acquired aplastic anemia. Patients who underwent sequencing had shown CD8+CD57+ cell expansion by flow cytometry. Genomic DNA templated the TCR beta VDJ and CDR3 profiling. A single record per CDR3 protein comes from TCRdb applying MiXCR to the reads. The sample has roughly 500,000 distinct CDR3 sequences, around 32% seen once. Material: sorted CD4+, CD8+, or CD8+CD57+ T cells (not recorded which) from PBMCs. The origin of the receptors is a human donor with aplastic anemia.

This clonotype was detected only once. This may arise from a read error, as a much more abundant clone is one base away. CDR3 amino acids: CASSEVAEALF. The CDR3 nucleotides read TGTGCCAGCAGTGAGGTCGCCGAAGCTCTCTTT. V and J are TRBV9 and TRBJ1-1; D gene unclear. CDR1 is SGDLS and CDR2 is YYNGEE in the germline V gene. This CDR3 region has 11 residues.

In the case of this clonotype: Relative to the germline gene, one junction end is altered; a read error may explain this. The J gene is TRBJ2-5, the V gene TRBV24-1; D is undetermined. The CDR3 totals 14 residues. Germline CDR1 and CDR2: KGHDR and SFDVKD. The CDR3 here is CASSEAPTGETQYF. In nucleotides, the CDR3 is TGTGCCAGCAGTGAAGCGCCGACTGGAGAGACCCAGTACTTC.

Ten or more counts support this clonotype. The CDR3 DNA reads TGCGCCAGCAGCCAAGCTATGGCGGTAGGAAACACCATATATTTT. Translated: CASSQAMAVGNTIYF. The chain combines TRBV4-3 with TRBJ1-3; D uncertain. The germline gives CDR1 LGHNA, CDR2 YSLEER. Trimming shortened V by 1 base and J by 4 bases, and 11 bases separated the two germline ends. This CDR3 is 15 amino acids long.

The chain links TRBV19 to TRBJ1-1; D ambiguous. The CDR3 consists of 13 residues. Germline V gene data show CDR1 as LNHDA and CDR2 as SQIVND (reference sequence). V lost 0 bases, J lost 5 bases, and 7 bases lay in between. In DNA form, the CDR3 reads TGTGCCAGTAGTATAGATTGGGAAACTGAAGCTTTCTTT. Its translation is CASSIDWETEAFF.

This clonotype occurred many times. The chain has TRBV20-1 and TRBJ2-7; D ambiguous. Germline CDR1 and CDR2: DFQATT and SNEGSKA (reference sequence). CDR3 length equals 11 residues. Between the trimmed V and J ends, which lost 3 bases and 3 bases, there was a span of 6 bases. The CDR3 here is CSASFLYEQYF. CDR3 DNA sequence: TGCAGTGCTAGTTTTCTCTACGAGCAGTACTTC.

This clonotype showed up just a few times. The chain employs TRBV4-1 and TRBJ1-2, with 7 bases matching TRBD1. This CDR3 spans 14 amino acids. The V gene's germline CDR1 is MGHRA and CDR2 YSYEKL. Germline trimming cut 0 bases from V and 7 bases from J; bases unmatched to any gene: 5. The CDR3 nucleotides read TGCGCCAGCAGCCAAGAGGGACAGCACTCTGGCTACACCTTC. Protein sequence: CASSQEGQHSGYTF.

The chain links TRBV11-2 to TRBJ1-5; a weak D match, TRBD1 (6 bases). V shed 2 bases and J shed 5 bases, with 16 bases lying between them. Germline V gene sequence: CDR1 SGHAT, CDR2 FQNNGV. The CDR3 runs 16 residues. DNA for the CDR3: TGTGCCAGCAGCTTAAATGGGGGGGCCGGAGATCAGCCCCAGCATTTT. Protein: CASSLNGGAGDQPQHF.

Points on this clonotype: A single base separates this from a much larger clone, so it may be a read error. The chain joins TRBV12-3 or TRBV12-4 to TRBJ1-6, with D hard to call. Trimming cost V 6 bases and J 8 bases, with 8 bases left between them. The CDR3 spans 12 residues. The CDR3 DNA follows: TGTGCCAGCAGGGTGTCGGATTCACCCCTCCACTTT. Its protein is CASRVSDSPLHF.

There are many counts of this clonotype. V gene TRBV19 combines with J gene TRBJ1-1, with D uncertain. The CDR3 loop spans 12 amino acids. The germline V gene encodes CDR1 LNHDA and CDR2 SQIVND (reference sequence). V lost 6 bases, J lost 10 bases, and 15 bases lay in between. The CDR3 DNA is TGTGCCAGTAGCCAAAAGTGGGATCCAGCTTTCTTT. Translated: CASSQKWDPAFF.

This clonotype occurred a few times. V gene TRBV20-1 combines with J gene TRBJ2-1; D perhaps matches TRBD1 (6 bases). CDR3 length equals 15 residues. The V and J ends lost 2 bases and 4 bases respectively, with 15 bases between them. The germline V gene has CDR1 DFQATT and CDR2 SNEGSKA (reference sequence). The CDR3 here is CSARSTGLIYNEQFF. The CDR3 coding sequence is TGCAGTGCTAGAAGCACAGGGCTGATATACAATGAGCAGTTCTTC.

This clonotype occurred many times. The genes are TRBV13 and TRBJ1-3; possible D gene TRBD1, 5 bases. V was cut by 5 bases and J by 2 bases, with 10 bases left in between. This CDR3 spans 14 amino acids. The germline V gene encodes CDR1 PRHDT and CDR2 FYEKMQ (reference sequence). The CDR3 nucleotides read TGTGCCAGCAGCAAATCAGGGACTGGAAACACCATATATTTT. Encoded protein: CASSKSGTGNTIYF.

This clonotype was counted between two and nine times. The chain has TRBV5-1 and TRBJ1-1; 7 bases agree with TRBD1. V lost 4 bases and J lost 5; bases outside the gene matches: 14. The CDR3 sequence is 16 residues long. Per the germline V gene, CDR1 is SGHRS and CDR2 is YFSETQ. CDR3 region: CASSQVRQGTGTEAFF. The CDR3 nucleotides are TGCGCCAGCAGCCAAGTCCGACAGGGAACGGGAACTGAAGCTTTCTTT.

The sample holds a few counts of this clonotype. CDR3 region: CASSGVAGEETQYF. For the CDR3, the DNA is TGTGCCAGCAGCGGAGTAGCGGGGGAAGAGACCCAGTACTTC. This rearrangement joins TRBV9 to TRBJ2-5, with TRBD2 identical over 9 bases. CDR1 is SGDLS and CDR2 is YYNGEE in the germline V gene. The ends lost 3 bases at V and 3 bases at J; junction bases unmatched: 3. The CDR3 loop spans 14 amino acids.

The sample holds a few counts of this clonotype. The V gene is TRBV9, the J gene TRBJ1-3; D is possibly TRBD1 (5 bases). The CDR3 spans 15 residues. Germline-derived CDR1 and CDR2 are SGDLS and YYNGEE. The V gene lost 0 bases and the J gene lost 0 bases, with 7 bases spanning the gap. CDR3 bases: TGTGCCAGCAGCGTAGGACAGCTCTCTGGAAACACCATATATTTT. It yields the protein CASSVGQLSGNTIYF. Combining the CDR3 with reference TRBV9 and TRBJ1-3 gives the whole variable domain DSGVTQTPKHLITATGQRVTLRCSPRSGDLSVYWYQQSLDQGLQFLIQYYNGEERAKGNILERFSAQQFPDLHSELNLSSLELGDSALYFCASSVGQLSGNTIYFGEGSWLTVV.

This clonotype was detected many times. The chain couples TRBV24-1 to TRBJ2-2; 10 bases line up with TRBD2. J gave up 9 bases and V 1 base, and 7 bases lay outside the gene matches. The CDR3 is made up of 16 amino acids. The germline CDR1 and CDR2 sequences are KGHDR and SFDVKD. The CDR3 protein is CATSDLNSGRSRELFF. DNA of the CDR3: TGTGCCACCAGTGATTTAAATAGCGGGAGGTCACGGGAGCTGTTTTTT.

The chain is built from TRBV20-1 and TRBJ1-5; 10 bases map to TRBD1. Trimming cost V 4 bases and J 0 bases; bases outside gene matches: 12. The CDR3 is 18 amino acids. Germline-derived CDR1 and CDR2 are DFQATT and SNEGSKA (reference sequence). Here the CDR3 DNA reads TGCAGTGCTACACGGGGTCGACAGGGGGCGCATAGCAATCAGCCCCAGCATTTT. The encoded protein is CSATRGRQGAHSNQPQHF.

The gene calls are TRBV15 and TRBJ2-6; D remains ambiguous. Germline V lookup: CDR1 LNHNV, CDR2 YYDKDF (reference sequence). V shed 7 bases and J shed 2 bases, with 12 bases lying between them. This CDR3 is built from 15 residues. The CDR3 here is CATTSLGTGANVLTF. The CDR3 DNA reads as TGTGCCACCACGTCATTGGGAACTGGGGCCAACGTCCTGACTTTC.

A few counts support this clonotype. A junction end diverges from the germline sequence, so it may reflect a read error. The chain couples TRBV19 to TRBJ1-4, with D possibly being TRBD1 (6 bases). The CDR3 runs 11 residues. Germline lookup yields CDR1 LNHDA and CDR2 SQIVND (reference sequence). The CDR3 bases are TGTGCCAGTAGTATTCAGGGGAACCTGGTTTTT. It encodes CASSIQGNLVF.

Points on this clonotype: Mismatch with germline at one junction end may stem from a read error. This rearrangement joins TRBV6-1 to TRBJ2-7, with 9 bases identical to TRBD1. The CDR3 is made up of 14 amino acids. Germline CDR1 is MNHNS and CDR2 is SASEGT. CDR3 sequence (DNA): TGTGCCAGCAGGTGGGGACAGGGTTTGTACGGGCAGTACTTC. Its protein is CASRWGQGLYGQYF.